A selection of T cell receptor beta chains follows, all from one sample in a study of blood T cell dynamics during melanoma immunotherapy. Measured with immunoSEQ multiplex PCR; TCRdb has only the in-frame clones, and not every one. Among 11,000 or so clones, around 78% were seen once, and the ten largest hold about a fifth. The source was blood, collected from a patient treated with checkpoint blockade. These receptors all stem from a human donor with melanoma. Each CDR3 is given with its conserved first and last residue. The D gene is left open where the match is weak. Some rows have no size entry. The others give once, few or many, or a class for an expanded clone.

>TRBV10-3|-|TRBD1|TRBJ1-2
TGTGCCATCAGGCCGGGACAGAACTATGGCTACACCTTC
CAIRPGQNYGYTF
>TRBV7-3|-|TRBD1|TRBJ1-4
TGTGCCAGCAGCCCCGGCAGGGGGGGAAAACTGTTTTTT
CASSPGRGGKLFF
>TRBV2|-|TRBD1|TRBJ1-5
TGTGCCAGCAGTGAACCGGGACAGGGGTGGTTGCCCCAGCATTTT
CASSEPGQGWLPQHF
>TRBV7-2|-|TRBD2|TRBJ2-5
TGTGCCAGCAGCTTAGCGCTAGCGGGTCATGAGACCCAGTACTTC
CASSLALAGHETQYF
>TRBV6-5|-|-|TRBJ1-1
TGTGCCAGCAGTCATCCGGACACGGACTACACTGAAGCTTTCTTT
CASSHPDTDYTEAFF
>TRBV5-6|few|-|TRBJ1-1
TGTGCCAGCAGCTTGGACAGGGTAACCGAAGCTTTCTTT
CASSLDRVTEAFF
>TRBV6-5|-|-|TRBJ1-1
TGTGCCATCAGTGATCTGGGACGTAACACTGAAGCTTTCTTT
CAISDLGRNTEAFF
>TRBV6-6|once|-|TRBJ2-3
TGTGCCAGCAGTCGCCAGACAGATACGCAGTATTTT
CASSRQTDTQYF
>TRBV5-8|-|-|TRBJ2-4
TGTGCCAGCAGCAGCGACAGACTAGCCAAAAACATTCAGTACTTC
CASSSDRLAKNIQYF
>TRBV5-3|-|-|TRBJ1-2
TGTGCCAGAAGCTTGGGTTCAGCCGCTAACTATGGCTACACCTTC
CARSLGSAANYGYTF
>TRBV29-1|few|-|TRBJ1-2
TGCAGCGTCGTTCCCGCTGGGGGCGCAGGCTATGGCTACACCTTC
CSVVPAGGAGYGYTF
>TRBV5-1|-|-|TRBJ2-1
TGCGCCAGCAATCCGACGGGAGCTCGCTCCTACAATGAGCAGTTCTTC
CASNPTGARSYNEQFF
>TRBV6-1|-|-|TRBJ2-5
TGTGCCAGCAGCGCAGTGGGAGAGACCCAGTACTTC
CASSAVGETQYF
>TRBV6-1|-|-|TRBJ1-1
TGTGCCAGCACCCTAATAAATGGGGGACACACTGAAGCTTTCTTT
CASTLINGGHTEAFF
>TRBV4-1|-|TRBD1|TRBJ1-3
TGCGCCAGCAGCCGCGCCGGGACAGGGGTCGGAAACACCATATATTTT
CASSRAGTGVGNTIYF
>TRBV28|-|-|TRBJ1-2
TGTGCCAGCAGTTTCAACCAGGGCGTGGATTTTGCTAACTATGGCTACACCTTC
CASSFNQGVDFANYGYTF